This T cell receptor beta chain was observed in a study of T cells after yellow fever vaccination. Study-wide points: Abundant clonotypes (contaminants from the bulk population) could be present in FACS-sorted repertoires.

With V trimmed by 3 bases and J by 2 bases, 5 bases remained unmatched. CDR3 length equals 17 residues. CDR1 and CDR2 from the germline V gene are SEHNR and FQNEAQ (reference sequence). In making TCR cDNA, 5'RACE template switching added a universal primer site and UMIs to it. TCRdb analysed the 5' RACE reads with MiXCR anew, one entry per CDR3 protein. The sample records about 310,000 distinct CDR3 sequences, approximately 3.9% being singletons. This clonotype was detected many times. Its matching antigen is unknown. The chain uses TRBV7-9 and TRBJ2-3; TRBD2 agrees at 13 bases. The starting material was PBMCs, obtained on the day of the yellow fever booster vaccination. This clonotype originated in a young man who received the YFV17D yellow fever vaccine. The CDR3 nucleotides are TGTGCCAGCAGCTTCCCGACTAGCGGGGGGCTCACAGATACGCAGTATTTT. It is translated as CASSFPTSGGLTDTQYF.